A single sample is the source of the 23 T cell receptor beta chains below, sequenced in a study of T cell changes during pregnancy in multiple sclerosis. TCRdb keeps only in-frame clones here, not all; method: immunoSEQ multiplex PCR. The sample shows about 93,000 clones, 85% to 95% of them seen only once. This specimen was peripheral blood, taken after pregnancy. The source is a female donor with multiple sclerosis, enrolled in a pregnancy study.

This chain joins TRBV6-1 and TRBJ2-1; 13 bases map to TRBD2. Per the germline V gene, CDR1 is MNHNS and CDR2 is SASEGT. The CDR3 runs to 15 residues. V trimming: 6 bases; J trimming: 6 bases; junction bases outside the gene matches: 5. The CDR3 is CASRRGTSGTNEQFF. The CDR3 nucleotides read TGTGCCAGCAGGCGGGGGACTAGCGGGACCAATGAGCAGTTCTTC.

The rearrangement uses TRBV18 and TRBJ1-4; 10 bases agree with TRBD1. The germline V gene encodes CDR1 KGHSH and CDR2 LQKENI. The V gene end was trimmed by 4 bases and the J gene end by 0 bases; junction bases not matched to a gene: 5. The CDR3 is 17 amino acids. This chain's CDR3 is CASSLTGTGATNEKLFF. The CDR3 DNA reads TGTGCCAGCTCACTTACCGGGACAGGGGCAACTAATGAAAAACTGTTTTTT.

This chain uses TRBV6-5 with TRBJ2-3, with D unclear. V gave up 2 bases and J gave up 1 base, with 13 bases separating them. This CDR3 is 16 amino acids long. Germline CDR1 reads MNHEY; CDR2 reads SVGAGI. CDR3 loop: CASSYPSPSGTDTQYF. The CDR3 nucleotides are TGTGCCAGCAGTTACCCGAGCCCCTCCGGCACAGATACGCAGTATTTT.

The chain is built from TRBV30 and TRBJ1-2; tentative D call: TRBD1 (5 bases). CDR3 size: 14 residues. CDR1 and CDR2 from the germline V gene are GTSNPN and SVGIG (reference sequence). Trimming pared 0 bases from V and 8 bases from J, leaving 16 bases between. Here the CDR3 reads CAWSVLRGREGYTF. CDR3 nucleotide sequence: TGTGCCTGGAGTGTACTGCGCGGCAGGGAAGGCTACACCTTC.

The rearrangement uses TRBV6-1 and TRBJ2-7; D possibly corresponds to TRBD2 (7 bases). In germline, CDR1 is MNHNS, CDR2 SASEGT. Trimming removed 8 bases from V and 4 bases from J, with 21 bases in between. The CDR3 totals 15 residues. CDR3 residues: CASGVGGLSMYEQYF. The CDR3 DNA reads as TGTGCCAGCGGGGTCGGGGGGCTAAGTATGTACGAGCAGTACTTC.

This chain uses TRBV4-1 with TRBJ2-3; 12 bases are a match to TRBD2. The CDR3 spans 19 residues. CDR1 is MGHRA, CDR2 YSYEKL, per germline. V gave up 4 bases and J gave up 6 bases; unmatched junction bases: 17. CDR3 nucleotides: TGCGCCAGCAGCCTGAGGGAGACTAGCGGGAGATCGGAGCGGGATACGCAGTATTTT. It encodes CASSLRETSGRSERDTQYF.

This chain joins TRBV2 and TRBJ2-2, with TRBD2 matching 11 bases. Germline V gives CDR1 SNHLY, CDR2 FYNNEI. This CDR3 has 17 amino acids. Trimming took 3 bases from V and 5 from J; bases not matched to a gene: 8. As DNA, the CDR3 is TGTGCCAGCAGTGATTTAGCGGGGGGGCCGGGGACCGGGGAGCTGTTTTTT. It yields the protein CASSDLAGGPGTGELFF.

The CDR3 DNA is TGTGCCAGCAGCTCTTCTCCGGGAGACTTGGACAATGAGCAGTTCTTC. This sequence encodes CASSSSPGDLDNEQFF. The chain is built from TRBV7-6 and TRBJ2-1, with D possibly being TRBD2 (6 bases). With 4 bases removed from V and 5 bases from J, the gap between germline ends came to 18 bases. Germline assignment: CDR1 SGHVS and CDR2 FNYEAQ. The CDR3 contains 16 residues.

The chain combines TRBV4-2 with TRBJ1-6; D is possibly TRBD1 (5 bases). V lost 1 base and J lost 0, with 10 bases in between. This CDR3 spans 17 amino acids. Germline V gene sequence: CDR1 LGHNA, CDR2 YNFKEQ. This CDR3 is CASSQVGGSSYNSPLHF. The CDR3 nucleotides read TGTGCCAGCAGCCAAGTGGGGGGAAGCTCCTATAATTCACCCCTCCACTTT.

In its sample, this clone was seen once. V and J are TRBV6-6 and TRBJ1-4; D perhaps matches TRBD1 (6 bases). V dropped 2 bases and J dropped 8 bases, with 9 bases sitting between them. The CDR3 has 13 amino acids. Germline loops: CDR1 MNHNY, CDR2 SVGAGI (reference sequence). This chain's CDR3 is CASSYPQGEKLFF. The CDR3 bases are TGTGCCAGCAGTTACCCACAGGGAGAAAAACTGTTTTTT.

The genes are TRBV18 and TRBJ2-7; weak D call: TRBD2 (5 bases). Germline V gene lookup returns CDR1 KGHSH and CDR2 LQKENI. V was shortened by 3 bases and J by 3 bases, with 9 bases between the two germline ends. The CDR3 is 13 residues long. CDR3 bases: TGTGCCAGCTCACCCGGGATGCACTACGAGCAGTACTTC. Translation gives CASSPGMHYEQYF.

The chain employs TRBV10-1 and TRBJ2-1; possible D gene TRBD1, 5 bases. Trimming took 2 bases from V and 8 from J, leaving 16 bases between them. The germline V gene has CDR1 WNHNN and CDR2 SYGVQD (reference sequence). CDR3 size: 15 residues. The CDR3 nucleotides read TGCGCCAGCAGTGAGGGGTTCCAGGGTACCCATGAGCAGTTCTTC. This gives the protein CASSEGFQGTHEQFF.

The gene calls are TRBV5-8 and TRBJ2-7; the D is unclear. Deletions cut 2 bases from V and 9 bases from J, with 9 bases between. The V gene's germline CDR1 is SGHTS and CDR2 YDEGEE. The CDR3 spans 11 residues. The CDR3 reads CASSLTRRQYF. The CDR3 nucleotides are TGTGCCAGCAGCTTAACACGTCGGCAGTACTTC.

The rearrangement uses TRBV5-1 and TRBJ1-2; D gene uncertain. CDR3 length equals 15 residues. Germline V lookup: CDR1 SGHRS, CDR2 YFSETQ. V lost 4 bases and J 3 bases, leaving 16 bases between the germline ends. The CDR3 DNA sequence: TGCGCCAGCAGCGGTGCCGGGTTTGACGACTATGGCTACACCTTC. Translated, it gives CASSGAGFDDYGYTF.

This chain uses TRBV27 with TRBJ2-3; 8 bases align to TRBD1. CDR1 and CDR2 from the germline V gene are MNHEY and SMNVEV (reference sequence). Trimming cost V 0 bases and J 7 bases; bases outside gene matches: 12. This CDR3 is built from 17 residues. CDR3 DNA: TGTGCCAGCAGTTTATCGGCCCTTCAGGGGGCGCGAAATACGCAGTATTTT. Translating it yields CASSLSALQGARNTQYF.

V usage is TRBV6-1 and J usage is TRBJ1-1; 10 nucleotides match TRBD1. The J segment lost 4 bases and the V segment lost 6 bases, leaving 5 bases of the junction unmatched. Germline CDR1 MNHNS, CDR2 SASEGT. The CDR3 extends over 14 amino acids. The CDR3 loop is CASSDRQGATEAFF. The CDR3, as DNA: TGTGCCAGCAGCGACCGACAGGGGGCCACTGAAGCTTTCTTT.

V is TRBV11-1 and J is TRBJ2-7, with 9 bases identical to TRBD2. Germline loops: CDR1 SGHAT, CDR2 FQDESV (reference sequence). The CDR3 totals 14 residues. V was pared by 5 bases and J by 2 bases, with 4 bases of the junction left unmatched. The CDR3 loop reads CASSVLAGTYEQYF. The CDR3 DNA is TGTGCCAGCAGCGTACTAGCGGGTACCTACGAGCAGTACTTC.

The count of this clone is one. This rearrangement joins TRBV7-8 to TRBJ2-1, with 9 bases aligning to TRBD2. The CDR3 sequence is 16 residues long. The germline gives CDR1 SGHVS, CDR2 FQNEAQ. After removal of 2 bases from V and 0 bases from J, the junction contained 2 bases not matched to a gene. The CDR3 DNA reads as TGTGCCAGCAGCTTACTAGCGGGGAACTCCTACAATGAGCAGTTCTTC. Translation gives CASSLLAGNSYNEQFF.

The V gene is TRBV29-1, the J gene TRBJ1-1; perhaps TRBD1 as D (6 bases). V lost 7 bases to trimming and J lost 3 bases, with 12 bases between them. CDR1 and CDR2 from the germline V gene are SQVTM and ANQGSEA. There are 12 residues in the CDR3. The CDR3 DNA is TGCAGCGGAACAGGGACGGACACTGAAGCTTTCTTT. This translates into CSGTGTDTEAFF.

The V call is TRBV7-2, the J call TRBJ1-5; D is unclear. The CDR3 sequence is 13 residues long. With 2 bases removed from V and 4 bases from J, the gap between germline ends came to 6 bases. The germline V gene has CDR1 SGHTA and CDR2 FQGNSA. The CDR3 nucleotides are TGTGCCAGCAGCTTATTAGTGAATCAGCCCCAGCATTTT. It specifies CASSLLVNQPQHF.

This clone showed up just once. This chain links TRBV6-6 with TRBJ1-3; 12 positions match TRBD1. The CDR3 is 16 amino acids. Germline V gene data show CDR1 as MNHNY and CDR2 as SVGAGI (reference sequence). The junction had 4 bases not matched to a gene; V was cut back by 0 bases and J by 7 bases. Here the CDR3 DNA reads TGTGCCAGCAGTTACTCCTCGGGACAGGGGGCTAACACCATATATTTT. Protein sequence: CASSYSSGQGANTIYF.

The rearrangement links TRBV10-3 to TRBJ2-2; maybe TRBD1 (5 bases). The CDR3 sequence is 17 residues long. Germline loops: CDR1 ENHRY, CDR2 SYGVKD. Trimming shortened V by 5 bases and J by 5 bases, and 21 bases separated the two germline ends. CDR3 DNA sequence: TGTGCCATCAGTCCCGATGCCCAGGGCCTTCTGACCGGGGAGCTGTTTTTT. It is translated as CAISPDAQGLLTGELFF.

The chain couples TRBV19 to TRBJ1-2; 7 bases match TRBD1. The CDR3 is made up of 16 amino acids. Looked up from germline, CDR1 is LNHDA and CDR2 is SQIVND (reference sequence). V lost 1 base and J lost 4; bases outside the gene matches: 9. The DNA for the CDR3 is TGTGCCAGTAGTATAGTTTATGGGGACAGAGCCTATGGCTACACCTTC. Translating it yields CASSIVYGDRAYGYTF.